This TCR beta chain was obtained from a study of blood T cell repertoires in COVID-19. The overall study: Sites in the United States, Italy and Spain provided acute and convalescent COVID-19 samples.

Patients of the Seattle cohort, enrolled during active infection, were followed longitudinally. The data were produced by immunoSEQ multiplex PCR, yet TCRdb's version contains in-frame clones alone and is incomplete. The sample contains some 300,000 clones, around 90% of which appear only once. After removal of 6 bases from V and 4 bases from J, the junction contained 7 bases not matched to a gene. Germline CDR1 and CDR2: MNHEY and SVGAGI. The CDR3 runs 15 residues. The rearrangement links TRBV6-5 to TRBJ2-3; TRBD1 matches 10 bases. The material sequenced was peripheral blood. This clonotype originated in a woman aged 50 to 60 with COVID-19, enrolled during active disease. CDR3 nucleotide sequence: TGTGCCAGCAGCAATCGGGACAGGGGACCAGATACGCAGTATTTT. Protein sequence: CASSNRDRGPDTQYF.